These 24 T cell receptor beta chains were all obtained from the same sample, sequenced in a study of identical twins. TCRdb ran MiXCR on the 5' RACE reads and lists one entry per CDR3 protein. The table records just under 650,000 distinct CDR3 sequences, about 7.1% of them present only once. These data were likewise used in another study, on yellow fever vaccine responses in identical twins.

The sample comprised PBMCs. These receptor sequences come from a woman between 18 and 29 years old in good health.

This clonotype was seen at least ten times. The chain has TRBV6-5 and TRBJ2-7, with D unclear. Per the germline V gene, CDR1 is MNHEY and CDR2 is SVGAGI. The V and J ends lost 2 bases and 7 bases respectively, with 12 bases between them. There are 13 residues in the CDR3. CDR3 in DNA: TGTGCCAGCAGTTACCCACCAGTAGAAGAGCAGTACTTC. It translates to CASSYPPVEEQYF.

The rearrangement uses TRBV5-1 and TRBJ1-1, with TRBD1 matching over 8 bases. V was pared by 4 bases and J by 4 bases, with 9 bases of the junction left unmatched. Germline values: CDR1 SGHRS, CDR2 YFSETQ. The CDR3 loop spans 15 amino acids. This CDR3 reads CASSTGQELGTEAFF. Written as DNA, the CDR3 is TGCGCCAGCAGCACGGGACAGGAGCTCGGCACTGAAGCTTTCTTT.

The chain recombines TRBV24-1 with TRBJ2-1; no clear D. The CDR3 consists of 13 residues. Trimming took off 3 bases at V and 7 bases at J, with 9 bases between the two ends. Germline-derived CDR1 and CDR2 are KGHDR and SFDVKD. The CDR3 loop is CATSDPPMNEQFF. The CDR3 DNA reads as TGTGCCACCAGTGATCCACCAATGAATGAGCAGTTCTTC.

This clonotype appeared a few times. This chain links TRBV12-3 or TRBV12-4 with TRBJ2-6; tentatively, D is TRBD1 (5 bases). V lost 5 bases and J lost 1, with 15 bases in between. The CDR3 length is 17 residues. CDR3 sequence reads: CASSPWTPGSGANVLTF. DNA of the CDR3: TGTGCCAGCAGTCCATGGACCCCAGGGTCTGGGGCCAACGTCCTGACTTTC.

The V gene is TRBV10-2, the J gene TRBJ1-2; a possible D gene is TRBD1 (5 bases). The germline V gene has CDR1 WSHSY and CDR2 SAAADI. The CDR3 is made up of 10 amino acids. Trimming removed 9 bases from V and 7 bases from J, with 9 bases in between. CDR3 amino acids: CARIQGGYTF. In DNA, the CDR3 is TGCGCCAGGATTCAGGGTGGCTACACCTTC.

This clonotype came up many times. The DNA for the CDR3 is TGTGCCAGCAGTCCGTCAGGGGGAGCGGGAGGCTACGAGCAGTACTTC. This gives the protein CASSPSGGAGGYEQYF. The V call is TRBV12-3 or TRBV12-4, the J call TRBJ2-7; TRBD2 agrees at 9 bases. The junction had 11 bases not matched to a gene; V was cut back by 5 bases and J by 3 bases. The CDR3 is 16 residues long.

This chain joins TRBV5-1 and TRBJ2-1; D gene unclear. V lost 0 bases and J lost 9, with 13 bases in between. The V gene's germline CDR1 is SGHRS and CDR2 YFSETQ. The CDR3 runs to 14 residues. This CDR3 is CASSLGGSVFEQFF. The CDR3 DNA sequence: TGCGCCAGCAGCTTGGGCGGTTCTGTTTTTGAGCAGTTCTTC.

The CDR3, as DNA: TGTGCCAGCAGCCCGATAAGGGACAGGGGGGTTTACACTGAAGCTTTCTTT. This translates into CASSPIRDRGVYTEAFF. J is TRBJ1-1 and V is TRBV3-1, with TRBD1 matching over 11 bases. CDR3 length: 17 amino acids. CDR1 LGHDT and CDR2 YNNKEL come from the germline V gene (reference sequence). V trimming: 4 bases; J trimming: 3 bases; junction bases outside the gene matches: 10.

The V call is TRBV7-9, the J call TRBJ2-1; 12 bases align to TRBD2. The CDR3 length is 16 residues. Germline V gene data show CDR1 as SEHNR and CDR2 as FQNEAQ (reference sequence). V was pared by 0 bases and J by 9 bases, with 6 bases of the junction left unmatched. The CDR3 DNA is TGTGCCAGCAGCTTAGCGACTAGCGGGAGCCTCGGTGAGCAGTTCTTC. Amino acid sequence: CASSLATSGSLGEQFF.

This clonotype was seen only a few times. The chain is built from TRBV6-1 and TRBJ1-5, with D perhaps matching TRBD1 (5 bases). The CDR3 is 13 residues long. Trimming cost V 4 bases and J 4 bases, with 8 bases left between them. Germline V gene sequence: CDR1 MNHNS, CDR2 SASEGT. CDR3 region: CASSARDNQPQHF. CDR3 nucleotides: TGTGCCAGCAGTGCCAGGGATAATCAGCCCCAGCATTTT.

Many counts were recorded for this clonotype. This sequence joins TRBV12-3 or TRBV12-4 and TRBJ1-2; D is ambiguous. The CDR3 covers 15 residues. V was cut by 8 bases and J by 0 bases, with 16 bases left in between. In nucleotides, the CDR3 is TGTGCCAGCGCTACCCGGGGTACCGCTAACTATGGCTACACCTTC. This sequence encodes CASATRGTANYGYTF.

CDR3 in amino acids: CSATDRLAGFEQYF. Written as DNA, the CDR3 is TGCAGTGCGACCGACCGACTAGCGGGGTTCGAGCAGTACTTC. The gene calls are TRBV20-1 and TRBJ2-7; 11 bases line up with TRBD2. V lost 6 bases, J lost 6 bases, and 10 bases stayed unmatched. CDR1 and CDR2 from the germline V gene are DFQATT and SNEGSKA (reference sequence). The CDR3 has 14 residues.

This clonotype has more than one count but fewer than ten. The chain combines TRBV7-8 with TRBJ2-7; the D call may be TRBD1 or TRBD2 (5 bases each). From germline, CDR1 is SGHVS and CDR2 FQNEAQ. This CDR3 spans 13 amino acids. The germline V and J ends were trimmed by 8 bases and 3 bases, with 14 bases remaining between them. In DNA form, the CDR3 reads TGTGCCAGCCGGATGGGACGAGGCTACGAGCAGTACTTC. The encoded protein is CASRMGRGYEQYF.

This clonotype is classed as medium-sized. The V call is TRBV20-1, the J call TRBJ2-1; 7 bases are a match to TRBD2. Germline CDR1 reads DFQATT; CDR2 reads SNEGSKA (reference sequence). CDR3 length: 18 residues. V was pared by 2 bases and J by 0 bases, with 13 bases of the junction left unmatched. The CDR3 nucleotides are TGCAGTGCTAGATCCACACTAGCGCCCCATTTCTCCTACAATGAGCAGTTCTTC. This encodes CSARSTLAPHFSYNEQFF.

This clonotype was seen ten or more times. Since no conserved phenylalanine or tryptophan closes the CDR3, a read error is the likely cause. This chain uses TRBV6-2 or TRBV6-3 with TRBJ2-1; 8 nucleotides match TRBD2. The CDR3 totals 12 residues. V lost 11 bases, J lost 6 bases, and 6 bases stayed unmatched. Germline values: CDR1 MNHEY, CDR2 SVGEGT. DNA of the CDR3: TGTGCCGCATGGACTAGCCCCAATGAGCAGTTCTCC. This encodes CAAWTSPNEQFS.

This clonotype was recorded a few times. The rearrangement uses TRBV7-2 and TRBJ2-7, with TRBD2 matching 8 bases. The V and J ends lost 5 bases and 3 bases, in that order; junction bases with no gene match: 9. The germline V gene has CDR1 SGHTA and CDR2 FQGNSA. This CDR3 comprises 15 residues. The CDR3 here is CASSGTSGIYYEQYF. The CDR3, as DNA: TGTGCCAGCAGCGGTACTAGCGGAATTTACTACGAGCAGTACTTC. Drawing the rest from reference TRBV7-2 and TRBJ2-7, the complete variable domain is GAGVSQSPSNKVTEKGKDVELRCDPISGHTALYWYRQSLGQGLEFLIYFQGNSAPDKSGLPSDRFSAERTGGSVSTLTIQRTQQEDSAVYLCASSGTSGIYYEQYFGPGTRLTVT.

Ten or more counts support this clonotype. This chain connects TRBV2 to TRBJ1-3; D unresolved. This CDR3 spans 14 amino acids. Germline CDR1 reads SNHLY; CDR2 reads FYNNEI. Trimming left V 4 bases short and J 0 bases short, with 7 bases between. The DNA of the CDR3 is TGTGCCAGCAGTGGATTTCTCTCTGGAAACACCATATATTTT. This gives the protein CASSGFLSGNTIYF.

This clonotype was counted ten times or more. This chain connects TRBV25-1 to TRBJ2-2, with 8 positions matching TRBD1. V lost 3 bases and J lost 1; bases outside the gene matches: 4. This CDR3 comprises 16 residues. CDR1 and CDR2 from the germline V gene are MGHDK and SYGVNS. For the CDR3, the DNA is TGTGCCAGCAGTGAGTCGACAGGGGTGAACACCGGGGAGCTGTTTTTT. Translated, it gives CASSESTGVNTGELFF.

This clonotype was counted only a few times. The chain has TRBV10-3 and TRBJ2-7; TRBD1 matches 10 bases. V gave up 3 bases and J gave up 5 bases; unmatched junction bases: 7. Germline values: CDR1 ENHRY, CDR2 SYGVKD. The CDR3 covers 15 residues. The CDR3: CAISEGQGVGHEQYF. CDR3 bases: TGTGCCATCAGTGAAGGACAGGGGGTTGGCCACGAGCAGTACTTC.

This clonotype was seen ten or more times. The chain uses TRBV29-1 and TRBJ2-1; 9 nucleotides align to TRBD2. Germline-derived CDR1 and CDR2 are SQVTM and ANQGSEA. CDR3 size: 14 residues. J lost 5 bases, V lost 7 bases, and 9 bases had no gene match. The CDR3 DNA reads TGCAGCGCCGCTTGGACTAGCGCCAACAATGAGCAGTTCTTC. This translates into CSAAWTSANNEQFF.

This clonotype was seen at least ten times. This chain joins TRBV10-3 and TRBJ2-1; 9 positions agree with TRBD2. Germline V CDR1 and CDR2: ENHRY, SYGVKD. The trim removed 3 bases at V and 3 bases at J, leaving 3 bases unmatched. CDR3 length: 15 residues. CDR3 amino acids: CAISEGTSSYNEQFF. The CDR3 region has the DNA TGTGCCATCAGTGAAGGGACTAGCAGCTACAATGAGCAGTTCTTC.

Written as DNA, the CDR3 is TGTGCCACCAGTGGGAGCGGGAGGAATAAAGATACGCAGTATTTT. Translated: CATSGSGRNKDTQYF. The V gene is TRBV24-1, the J gene TRBJ2-3, with 9 bases matching TRBD2. V shed 5 bases and J 5 bases; nucleotides not matched to a gene: 7. The CDR3 runs 15 residues. Germline V CDR1 and CDR2: KGHDR, SFDVKD.

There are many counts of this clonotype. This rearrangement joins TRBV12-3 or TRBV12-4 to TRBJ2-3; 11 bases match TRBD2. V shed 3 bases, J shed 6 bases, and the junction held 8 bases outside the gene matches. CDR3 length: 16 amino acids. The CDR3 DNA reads TGTGCCAGCAGTTTTAGCGGGAGGGCTCCCCAGGATACGCAGTATTTT. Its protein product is CASSFSGRAPQDTQYF.

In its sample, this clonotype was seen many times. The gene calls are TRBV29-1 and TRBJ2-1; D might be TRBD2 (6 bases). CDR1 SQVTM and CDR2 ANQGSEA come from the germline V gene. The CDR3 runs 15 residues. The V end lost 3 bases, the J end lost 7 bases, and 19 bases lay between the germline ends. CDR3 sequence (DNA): TGCAGCGTTGACGGAGGGCTTCTTGCGGGGAATGAGCAGTTCTTC. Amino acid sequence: CSVDGGLLAGNEQFF.